This T cell receptor beta chain was obtained from a study of T cells in Graves' hyperthyroidism and ophthalmopathy. Overall study: Peripheral blood was obtained at initial diagnosis, preceding any treatment.

RNA transcripts yielded amplified TCR beta CDR3 regions. First-round RT-PCR with HTBI primers amplified the TCR CDR3 region. TCRdb ran MiXCR on the multiplex PCR reads and lists one entry per CDR3 protein. In the table there are nearly 750,000 distinct CDR3 sequences, 30% to 40% of which are singletons. Regarding the study as a whole: From stable hyperthyroidism, ophthalmopathy was separated by a 13 V-J model.

Graves' hyperthyroidism qualified as stable when ophthalmopathy did not progress within 18 months. Uncontrolled infection, other autoimmune disease, pregnancy or lactation led to exclusion. This CDR3 is built from 16 residues. V dropped 3 bases and J dropped 6; count of bases not matched to a gene: 12. The germline V gene has CDR1 SGHDN and CDR2 FVKESK. Concerning this clonotype itself: Its specificity is unknown.

Sequencing was performed on blood. This clonotype was sampled from a woman aged 40 to 50 with Graves' hyperthyroidism. The V call is TRBV14, the J call TRBJ2-5, with 8 bases lining up with TRBD2. This CDR3 is CASSHLTAGGVKTQYF. The DNA for the CDR3 is TGTGCCAGCAGCCATTTAACCGCGGGGGGAGTGAAGACCCAGTACTTC.